Each of the 18 T cell receptor beta chains below was sequenced from the same sample in a study of cytomegalovirus exposure and HLA in healthy donors. The PCR was carried out with 60 Vbeta primers and 13 Jbeta primers. Repertoires were generated with immunoSEQ multiplex PCR, while TCRdb's copy carries only in-frame clones and drops some. This repertoire shows under 90,000 clones, approximately 67% found once; its top ten account for less than 8.5%. The sample was PBMCs. Receptor source: a middle-aged man in good health and CMV-seropositive.

The chain carries TRBV18 and TRBJ2-5; 12 bases are a match to TRBD1. Germline V gene sequence: CDR1 KGHSH, CDR2 LQKENI. J lost 5 bases, V lost 2 bases, and 3 bases had no gene match. The CDR3 consists of 15 residues. The CDR3 DNA follows: TGTGCCAGCTCACCAGGGACAGGGGGCCTGGAGACCCAGTACTTC. Translated, it gives CASSPGTGGLETQYF.

The rearrangement links TRBV28 to TRBJ2-5; D might be TRBD2 (5 bases). V lost 7 bases, J lost 2 bases, and 11 bases lay in between. Per the germline V gene, CDR1 is MDHEN and CDR2 is SYDVKM. The CDR3 runs 13 residues. The CDR3 DNA sequence: TGTGCCAGCACCTCACCGGGACAAGAGACCCAGTACTTC. Encoded protein: CASTSPGQETQYF.

The chain employs TRBV9 and TRBJ1-1, with D uncertain. The CDR3 runs to 16 residues. Trimming stripped 0 bases from V and 5 bases from J, with 17 bases between. Germline loops: CDR1 SGDLS, CDR2 YYNGEE. The CDR3 loop reads CASSVDPVGGKTEAFF. The CDR3 DNA reads as TGTGCCAGCAGCGTAGATCCGGTTGGAGGGAAGACTGAAGCTTTCTTT.

The chain joins TRBV5-1 to TRBJ1-2; TRBD1 might be the D (5 bases). V lost 1 base to trimming and J lost 6 bases, with 16 bases between them. CDR3 size: 15 residues. The germline gives CDR1 SGHRS, CDR2 YFSETQ. Here the CDR3 reads CASSLSLTGLDGYTF. The CDR3, as DNA: TGCGCCAGCAGCTTGAGTTTAACAGGTCTGGATGGCTACACCTTC. Full variable domain (missing parts from reference TRBV5-1 and TRBJ1-2): KAGVTQTPRYLIKTRGQQVTLSCSPISGHRSVSWYQQTPGQGLQFLFEYFSETQRNKGNFPGRFSGRQFSNSRSEMNVSTLELGDSALYLCASSLSLTGLDGYTFGSGTRLTVV.

This clone occurred a few times. The chain recombines TRBV5-6 with TRBJ1-6; D gene unclear. The CDR3 spans 14 residues. Germline assignment: CDR1 SGHDT and CDR2 YYEEEE. Deletions cut 1 base from V and 14 bases from J, with 16 bases between. CDR3 protein: CASSLTEVRQSLHF. The CDR3 bases are TGTGCCAGCAGCTTGACCGAAGTCCGCCAGTCCCTCCACTTT.

This clone was observed a handful of times. As DNA, the CDR3 is TGCGCCAGCAGCGAAGGGGGGACTAGCGGATACGAGCAGTACTTC. Residues: CASSEGGTSGYEQYF. V gene TRBV5-1 combines with J gene TRBJ2-7, with 11 bases matching TRBD2. Trimming cost V 4 bases and J 4 bases; bases outside gene matches: 7. There are 15 residues in the CDR3. CDR1 and CDR2 (germline): SGHRS, YFSETQ.

The genes are TRBV6-5 and TRBJ1-6; TRBD1 aligns across 7 bases. CDR1 and CDR2 from the germline V gene are MNHEY and SVGAGI. The CDR3 is made up of 16 amino acids. The V gene end was trimmed by 0 bases and the J gene end by 7 bases; junction bases not matched to a gene: 6. The CDR3 DNA follows: TGTGCCAGCAGTTACTCCCCCGGGACAGCCAATTCACCCCTCCACTTT. It is translated as CASSYSPGTANSPLHF.

V and J are TRBV6-1 and TRBJ1-5; 8 bases fit TRBD1. With V trimmed by 5 bases and J by 5 bases, 5 bases remained unmatched. Germline lookup yields CDR1 MNHNS and CDR2 SASEGT. This CDR3 has 14 amino acids. The CDR3 DNA sequence: TGTGCCAGCAGTCGCAGGGGGCGGTATCAGCCCCAGCATTTT. Protein: CASSRRGRYQPQHF.

This chain uses TRBV7-6 with TRBJ2-5; the D is unclear. The CDR3 length is 12 residues. Trimming took off 0 bases at V and 6 bases at J, with 5 bases between the two ends. Germline CDR1 is SGHVS and CDR2 is FNYEAQ. The CDR3 bases are TGTGCCAGCAGCTTAGCCCTAAAGACCCAGTACTTC. Translated, it gives CASSLALKTQYF.

The rearrangement joins TRBV29-1 to TRBJ1-2; no firm D call. Trimming shortened V by 7 bases and J by 6 bases, and 15 bases separated the two germline ends. This CDR3 region has 12 residues. The germline CDR1 and CDR2 sequences are SQVTM and ANQGSEA. Here the CDR3 reads CSAGEGRHGYTF. DNA of the CDR3: TGCAGCGCTGGGGAGGGTCGCCATGGCTACACCTTC.

The rearrangement joins TRBV6-5 to TRBJ1-2, with 12 bases identical to TRBD1. Trimming took 4 bases from V and 5 from J; bases not matched to a gene: 5. This CDR3 region has 15 residues. Looked up from germline, CDR1 is MNHEY and CDR2 is SVGAGI. Here the CDR3 reads CASSSQGQGAYGYTF. The CDR3 coding sequence is TGTGCCAGCAGTTCCCAGGGACAGGGGGCTTATGGCTACACCTTC.

Turning to this clone: Different DNA sequences within this sample yield the same CDR3. The chain links TRBV6-5 to TRBJ1-2; 11 bases match TRBD1. The V and J ends lost 0 bases and 4 bases, in that order; junction bases with no gene match: 4. Per the germline V gene, CDR1 is MNHEY and CDR2 is SVGAGI. CDR3 length equals 16 residues. The CDR3 coding sequence is TGTGCCAGCAGTTACTCGAGGACAGGGGGCGGCTATGGCTACACCTTC. Encoded protein: CASSYSRTGGGYGYTF.

The chain is built from TRBV7-9 and TRBJ1-6, with D perhaps TRBD1 (5 bases). V was cut by 7 bases and J by 13 bases, with 14 bases left in between. Germline values: CDR1 SEHNR, CDR2 FQNEAQ (reference sequence). The CDR3 length is 12 residues. CDR3 coding DNA: TGTGCCAGCAACTCCCCAGGGATCCCCCTCCACTTT. Residues: CASNSPGIPLHF.

This clone appeared a single time. This rearrangement joins TRBV2 to TRBJ2-3; 12 nucleotides align to TRBD2. This CDR3 region has 15 residues. The ends lost 5 bases at V and 2 bases at J; junction bases unmatched: 2. Looked up from germline, CDR1 is SNHLY and CDR2 is FYNNEI. CDR3 loop: CASSTSGGTTDTQYF. CDR3 DNA sequence: TGTGCCAGCAGTACTAGCGGGGGGACCACAGATACGCAGTATTTT. Full variable domain (rest looked up from reference TRBV2 and TRBJ2-3): EPEVTQTPSHQVTQMGQEVILRCVPISNHLYFYWYRQILGQKVEFLVSFYNNEISEKSEIFDDQFSVERPDGSNFTLKIRSTKLEDSAMYFCASSTSGGTTDTQYFGPGTRLTVL.

The CDR3, as DNA: TGTGCCAGCAGCTTGGGCAGCTATTCCTCTGACTACGAGCAGTACTTC. It is translated as CASSLGSYSSDYEQYF. The J gene is TRBJ2-7, the V gene TRBV11-2; no clear D. The CDR3 is 16 residues long. Germline-derived CDR1 and CDR2 are SGHAT and FQNNGV. The V end lost 3 bases, the J end lost 3 bases, and 18 bases lay between the germline ends.

The chain couples TRBV10-3 to TRBJ2-7, with 10 bases fitting TRBD1. The CDR3 is 16 amino acids. Unmatched junction bases numbered 9, after V lost 5 bases and J lost 2 bases. CDR1 and CDR2 (germline): ENHRY, SYGVKD. CDR3 DNA sequence: TGTGCCATCAGTATCACCGGGACAGGGGCCACCTACGAGCAGTACTTC. It translates to CAISITGTGATYEQYF.

This chain links TRBV4-1 with TRBJ1-5, with a tentative D call TRBD1 (5 bases). Germline-derived CDR1 and CDR2 are MGHRA and YSYEKL. The CDR3 covers 17 residues. Trimming removed 0 bases at V and 4 bases at J, with 16 bases between. In nucleotides, the CDR3 is TGCGCCAGCAGCCAAGAGGGGCGGCAGGAGAATAATCAGCCCCAGCATTTT. Its protein is CASSQEGRQENNQPQHF.

The rearrangement links TRBV19 to TRBJ2-2, with 12 bases lining up with TRBD2. V gave up 6 bases and J gave up 7 bases; unmatched junction bases: 3. This CDR3 region has 14 residues. Germline CDR1 and CDR2: LNHDA and SQIVND (reference sequence). As DNA, the CDR3 is TGTGCCAGTAGACTAGCGGGAGGAAGCGGGGAGCTGTTTTTT. Translating it yields CASRLAGGSGELFF.